Shown below are 22 T cell receptor beta chains from a single sample sequenced in a study of blood T cell repertoires in COVID-19. Generated by immunoSEQ multiplex PCR, the TCRdb table keeps only in-frame clones and is missing some. This sample carries about 74,000 clones, approximately 88% of them seen once, and the ten largest clones take around 7.3%. Specimen: peripheral blood. These receptors were obtained from an elderly woman with acute or convalescent COVID-19.

The chain is built from TRBV9 and TRBJ1-1; D uncertain. Trimming removed 0 bases from V and 5 bases from J, with 8 bases in between. CDR3 size: 13 residues. Germline V lookup: CDR1 SGDLS, CDR2 YYNGEE. CDR3: CASSVGGRTEAFF. The CDR3 coding sequence is TGTGCCAGCAGCGTAGGAGGGAGGACTGAAGCTTTCTTT. Based on the CDR3 plus reference TRBV9 and TRBJ1-1, the full variable domain is DSGVTQTPKHLITATGQRVTLRCSPRSGDLSVYWYQQSLDQGLQFLIQYYNGEERAKGNILERFSAQQFPDLHSELNLSSLELGDSALYFCASSVGGRTEAFFGQGTRLTVV.

The chain combines TRBV6-5 with TRBJ2-6; D is perhaps TRBD1 (5 bases). Germline V gene lookup returns CDR1 MNHEY and CDR2 SVGAGI. The V end was cut by 0 bases, the J end by 3 bases, with 9 bases between. The CDR3 is 16 amino acids. This CDR3 is CASSYSTVGGANVLTF. For the CDR3, the DNA is TGTGCCAGCAGTTACTCGACAGTTGGTGGGGCCAACGTCCTGACTTTC.

The V and J genes are TRBV5-5 and TRBJ2-1, with 8 positions matching TRBD1. This CDR3 has 15 residues. Germline CDR1 and CDR2: SGHKS and YYEKEE (reference sequence). V shed 2 bases and J 6 bases; nucleotides not matched to a gene: 7. The CDR3, as DNA: TGTGCCAGCAGCTTCGGACAGGGTACATCCAATGAGCAGTTCTTC. Its protein product is CASSFGQGTSNEQFF. The variable domain in full, with the rest retrieved from reference TRBV5-5 and TRBJ2-1, is DAGVTQSPTHLIKTRGQQVTLRCSPISGHKSVSWYQQVLGQGPQFIFQYYEKEERGRGNFPDRFSARQFPNYSSELNVNALLLGDSALYLCASSFGQGTSNEQFFGPGTRLTVL.

CDR3 amino acids: CASSLEGEFYGYTF. The CDR3 nucleotides are TGCGCCAGCAGCTTGGAAGGGGAATTCTATGGCTACACCTTC. V and J are TRBV5-1 and TRBJ1-2, with D tentatively TRBD1 (5 bases). This CDR3 is built from 14 residues. Germline lookup yields CDR1 SGHRS and CDR2 YFSETQ. Trimming took off 0 bases at V and 4 bases at J, with 10 bases between the two ends.

The rearrangement links TRBV4-1 to TRBJ1-6; no clear D gene. The germline CDR1 and CDR2 sequences are MGHRA and YSYEKL. Trimming stripped 0 bases from V and 1 base from J, with 7 bases between. The length of the CDR3 is 16 residues. The CDR3 region is CASSQEPGSYNSPLHF. CDR3 nucleotide sequence: TGCGCCAGCAGCCAAGAACCGGGGTCCTATAATTCACCCCTCCACTTT.

This sequence joins TRBV19 and TRBJ2-1; 12 bases are a match to TRBD2. This CDR3 contains 17 residues. Germline V lookup: CDR1 LNHDA, CDR2 SQIVND (reference sequence). The junction had 7 bases not matched to a gene; V was cut back by 4 bases and J by 3 bases. In DNA form, the CDR3 reads TGTGCCAGTAGTAGAGCTAGCGGGGGGGCGATCTACAATGAGCAGTTCTTC. Its translation: CASSRASGGAIYNEQFF.

The J gene is TRBJ2-5, the V gene TRBV10-1; 15 bases match TRBD2. J was trimmed by 4 bases and V by 2 bases; bases with no gene match: 8. The CDR3 consists of 18 residues. Germline CDR1 and CDR2: WNHNN and SYGVQD (reference sequence). The CDR3 DNA reads TGCGCCAGCAGTGAGACCGGACTAGCGGGAGGGCCGATAGAGACCCAGTACTTC. Its translation is CASSETGLAGGPIETQYF.

V and J are TRBV7-9 and TRBJ2-2, with a tentative D call TRBD1 (5 bases). CDR3 size: 17 residues. Germline V gene data show CDR1 as SEHNR and CDR2 as FQNEAQ (reference sequence). V shed 1 base and J shed 0 bases, with 12 bases lying between them. The CDR3 nucleotides are TGTGCCAGCAGCTTAGGATGGGGCAGGCCGAACACCGGGGAGCTGTTTTTT. Its protein is CASSLGWGRPNTGELFF.

The chain recombines TRBV18 with TRBJ1-6, with D perhaps matching TRBD1 (5 bases). Germline lookup yields CDR1 KGHSH and CDR2 LQKENI. Trimming removed 5 bases at V and 6 bases at J, with 11 bases between. This CDR3 has 14 residues. CDR3 sequence (DNA): TGTGCCAGCTCAAATGGCAGGGTTAATTCACCCCTCCACTTT. It yields the protein CASSNGRVNSPLHF.

This CDR3 reads CASSLQALEAFF. The CDR3 DNA is TGTGCCAGCAGCCTACAGGCATTGGAAGCTTTCTTT. The chain joins TRBV5-8 to TRBJ1-1; TRBD1 is a possible D gene (5 bases). Germline CDR1 and CDR2: SGHTS and YDEGEE. This CDR3 comprises 12 residues. The ends were cut back, 4 bases at V and 8 bases at J, with 12 bases in the middle. Complete variable domain (other parts from reference TRBV5-8 and TRBJ1-1): EAGVTQSPTHLIKTRGQQATLRCSPISGHTSVYWYQQALGLGLQFLLWYDEGEERNRGNFPPRFSGRQFPNYSSELNVNALELEDSALYLCASSLQALEAFFGQGTRLTVV.

J is TRBJ2-3 and V is TRBV23-1; 8 bases line up with TRBD1. TRBV23-1 is known as an ORF, though its function is uncertain. With V trimmed by 6 bases and J by 2 bases, 7 bases remained unmatched. CDR3 length: 15 residues. The CDR3 loop reads CASRTGVRHTDTQYF. DNA of the CDR3: TGCGCCAGCAGGACAGGGGTCCGCCACACAGATACGCAGTATTTT.

J is TRBJ2-7 and V is TRBV7-9, with 8 positions matching TRBD1. Germline CDR1 and CDR2: SEHNR and FQNEAQ (reference sequence). The CDR3 length is 14 residues. Losses at the gene ends were 5 bases for V and 5 bases for J; bases not matched to a gene: 8. CDR3 bases: TGTGCCAGCAGCCCGAAACAGGGGGTCCACGAGCAGTACTTC. The encoded protein is CASSPKQGVHEQYF.

This clone came up once. This chain joins TRBV6-5 and TRBJ1-4; D uncertain. Germline V CDR1 and CDR2: MNHEY, SVGAGI. This CDR3 has 14 amino acids. Trimming removed 6 bases at V and 0 bases at J, with 8 bases between. CDR3 residues: CASRREATNEKLFF. The CDR3 region has the DNA TGTGCCAGCAGAAGAGAAGCAACTAATGAAAAACTGTTTTTT.

The J gene is TRBJ2-2, the V gene TRBV6-6; possibly TRBD1 for D (5 bases). The V gene's germline CDR1 is MNHNY and CDR2 SVGAGI (reference sequence). Trimming took 10 bases from V and 1 from J, leaving 10 bases between them. This CDR3 spans 13 amino acids. CDR3 residues: CAIRALNTGELFF. CDR3 coding DNA: TGTGCCATCAGGGCATTGAACACCGGGGAGCTGTTTTTT.

The rearrangement links TRBV3-1 (or the pseudogene TRBV3-2) to TRBJ1-2, with D uncertain. V lost 6 bases and J lost 1, with 9 bases in between. The CDR3 has 13 residues. Germline V gives CDR1 LGHDT, CDR2 YNNKEL (reference sequence). The CDR3 DNA follows: TGTGCCAGCAGTCCGGACTTTAACTATGGCTACACCTTC. Translation: CASSPDFNYGYTF.

This chain joins TRBV27 and TRBJ2-6; D unresolved. The CDR3 covers 14 residues. The V end lost 5 bases, the J end lost 2 bases, and 7 bases lay between the germline ends. CDR1 is MNHEY and CDR2 is SMNVEV in the germline V gene (reference sequence). CDR3 in amino acids: CASSIITGANVLTF. CDR3 nucleotide sequence: TGTGCCAGCAGTATTATTACTGGGGCCAACGTCCTGACTTTC. Supplemented by reference TRBV27 and TRBJ2-6, the full variable domain reads EAQVTQNPRYLITVTGKKLTVTCSQNMNHEYMSWYRQDPGLGLRQIYYSMNVEVTDKGDVPEGYKVSRKEKRNFPLILESPSPNQTSLYFCASSIITGANVLTFGAGSRLTVL.

V is TRBV9 and J is TRBJ2-2, with D tentatively TRBD1 (5 bases). Germline-derived CDR1 and CDR2 are SGDLS and YYNGEE. Trimming left V 2 bases short and J 0 bases short, with 8 bases between. The CDR3 is 15 amino acids. The CDR3, as DNA: TGTGCCAGCAGCGTCCAGGGCCCGAACACCGGGGAGCTGTTTTTT. It codes for CASSVQGPNTGELFF.

In its sample, this clone was seen a few times. The CDR3 region has the DNA TGTGCCAGCAGCCCTCCCACAGGGAACTATGGCTACACCTTC. It translates to CASSPPTGNYGYTF. This chain connects TRBV6-2 or TRBV6-3 to TRBJ1-2; maybe TRBD1 (6 bases). The CDR3 contains 14 residues. Trimming removed 6 bases from V and 2 bases from J, with 13 bases in between. CDR1 MNHEY and CDR2 SVGEGT come from the germline V gene.

The CDR3 nucleotides read TGTGCCACCAGCACATCAGGGGGATTGGGCTATGGCTACACCTTC. This codes for CATSTSGGLGYGYTF. The chain combines TRBV15 with TRBJ1-2, with 7 bases fitting TRBD1. Germline lookup yields CDR1 LNHNV and CDR2 YYDKDF (reference sequence). The length of the CDR3 is 15 residues. With V trimmed by 4 bases and J by 4 bases, 9 bases remained unmatched. Complete variable domain (other parts from reference TRBV15 and TRBJ1-2): DAMVIQNPRYQVTQFGKPVTLSCSQTLNHNVMYWYQQKSSQAPKLLFHYYDKDFNNEADTPDNFQSRRPNTSFCFLDIRSPGLGDTAMYLCATSTSGGLGYGYTFGSGTRLTVV.

This clone appeared a few times. The rearrangement links TRBV5-1 to TRBJ2-7; maybe TRBD1 (6 bases). The CDR3 covers 14 residues. Looked up from germline, CDR1 is SGHRS and CDR2 is YFSETQ. V was trimmed by 4 bases and J by 0 bases, leaving 11 bases between them. In nucleotides, the CDR3 is TGCGCCAGCAGCCTTCGGGACAACTCCTACGAGCAGTACTTC. Translating gives CASSLRDNSYEQYF.

To note about this clone: The sample contains more than one DNA sequence encoding this CDR3. The rearrangement links TRBV4-2 to TRBJ2-1, with a tentative D call TRBD1 (6 bases). V dropped 1 base and J dropped 2 bases, with 6 bases sitting between them. This CDR3 is 14 amino acids long. The germline V gene encodes CDR1 LGHNA and CDR2 YNFKEQ. The CDR3 reads CASSQGQAYNEQFF. The CDR3 coding sequence is TGTGCCAGCAGCCAAGGACAGGCCTACAATGAGCAGTTCTTC.

The J gene is TRBJ2-3, the V gene TRBV11-1, with D unclear. This CDR3 spans 15 amino acids. The germline CDR1 and CDR2 sequences are SGHAT and FQDESV (reference sequence). Trimming removed 1 base from V and 1 base from J, with 9 bases in between. This chain's CDR3 is CASSLELRGTDTQYF. The CDR3 bases are TGTGCCAGCAGCTTAGAACTAAGAGGCACAGATACGCAGTATTTT.